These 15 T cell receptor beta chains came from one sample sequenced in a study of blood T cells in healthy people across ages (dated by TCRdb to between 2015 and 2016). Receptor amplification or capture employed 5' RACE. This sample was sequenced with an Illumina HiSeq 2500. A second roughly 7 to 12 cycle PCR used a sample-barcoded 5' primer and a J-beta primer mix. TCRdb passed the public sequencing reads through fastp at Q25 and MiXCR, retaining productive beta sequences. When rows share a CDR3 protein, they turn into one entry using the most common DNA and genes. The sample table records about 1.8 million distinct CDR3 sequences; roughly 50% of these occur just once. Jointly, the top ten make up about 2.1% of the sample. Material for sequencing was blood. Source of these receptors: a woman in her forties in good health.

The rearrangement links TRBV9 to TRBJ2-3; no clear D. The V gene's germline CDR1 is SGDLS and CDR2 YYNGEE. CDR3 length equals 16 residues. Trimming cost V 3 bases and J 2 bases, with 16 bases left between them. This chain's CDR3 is CASSATATVYTDTQYF. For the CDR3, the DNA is TGTGCCAGCAGCGCTACGGCGACCGTTTACACAGATACGCAGTATTTT. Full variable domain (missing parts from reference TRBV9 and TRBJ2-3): DSGVTQTPKHLITATGQRVTLRCSPRSGDLSVYWYQQSLDQGLQFLIQYYNGEERAKGNILERFSAQQFPDLHSELNLSSLELGDSALYFCASSATATVYTDTQYFGPGTRLTVL.

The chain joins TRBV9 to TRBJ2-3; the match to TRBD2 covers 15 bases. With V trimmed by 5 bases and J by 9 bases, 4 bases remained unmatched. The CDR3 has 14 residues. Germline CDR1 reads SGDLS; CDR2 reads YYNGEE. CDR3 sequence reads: CASRGLAGGGTQYF. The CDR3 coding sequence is TGTGCCAGCAGGGGACTAGCGGGGGGAGGCACGCAGTATTTT.

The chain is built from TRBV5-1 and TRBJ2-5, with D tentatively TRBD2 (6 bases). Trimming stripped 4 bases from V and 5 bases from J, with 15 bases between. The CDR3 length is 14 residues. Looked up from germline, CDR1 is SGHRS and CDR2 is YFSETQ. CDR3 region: CASSTHQGGETQYF. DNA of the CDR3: TGCGCCAGCAGCACCCATCAGGGAGGTGAGACCCAGTACTTC.

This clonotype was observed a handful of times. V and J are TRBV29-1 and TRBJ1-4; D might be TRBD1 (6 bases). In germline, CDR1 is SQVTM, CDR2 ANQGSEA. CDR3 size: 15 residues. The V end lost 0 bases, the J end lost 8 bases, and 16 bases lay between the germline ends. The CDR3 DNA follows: TGCAGCGTTGAAGATAAAAACAGGGTAGGGGAAAAACTGTTTTTT. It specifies CSVEDKNRVGEKLFF.

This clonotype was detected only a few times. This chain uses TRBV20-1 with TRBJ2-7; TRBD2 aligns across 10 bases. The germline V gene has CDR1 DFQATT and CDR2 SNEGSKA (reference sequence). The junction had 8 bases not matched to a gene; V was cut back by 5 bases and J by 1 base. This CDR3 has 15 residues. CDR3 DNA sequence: TGCAGTGCTTGGGCTAGCGGGGGCCTGTCCTACGAGCAGTACTTC. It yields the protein CSAWASGGLSYEQYF.

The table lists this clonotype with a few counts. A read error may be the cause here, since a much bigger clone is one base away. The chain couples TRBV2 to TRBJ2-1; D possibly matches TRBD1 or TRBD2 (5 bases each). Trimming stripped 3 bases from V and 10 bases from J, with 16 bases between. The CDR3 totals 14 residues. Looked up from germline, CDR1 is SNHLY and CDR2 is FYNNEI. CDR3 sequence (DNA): TGTGCCAGCAGTGATTCAGGGACCTCCTACGAGCAGTTCTTC. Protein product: CASSDSGTSYEQFF.

The CDR3 sequence: CAISEQGRETQYF. The CDR3 DNA reads TGTGCCATCAGTGAACAGGGGCGCGAGACCCAGTACTTC. The chain couples TRBV10-3 to TRBJ2-7; 7 bases map to TRBD1. The DNA end favors TRBJ2-5, so the J call may be wrong. CDR1 is ENHRY and CDR2 is SYGVKD in the germline V gene. The CDR3 loop spans 13 amino acids.

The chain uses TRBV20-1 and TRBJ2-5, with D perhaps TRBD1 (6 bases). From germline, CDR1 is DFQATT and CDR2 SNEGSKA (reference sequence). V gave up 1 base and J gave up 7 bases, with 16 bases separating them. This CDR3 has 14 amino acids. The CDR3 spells CSARVTAGVVTQYF. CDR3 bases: TGCAGTGCTAGAGTTACGGCAGGGGTTGTGACCCAGTACTTC.

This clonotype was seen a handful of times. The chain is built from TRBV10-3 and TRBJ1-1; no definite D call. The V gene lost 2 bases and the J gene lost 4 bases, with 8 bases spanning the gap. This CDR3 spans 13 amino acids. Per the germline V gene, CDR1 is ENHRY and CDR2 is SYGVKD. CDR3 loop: CAISETGFTEAFF. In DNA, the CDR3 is TGTGCCATCAGTGAGACCGGGTTCACTGAAGCTTTCTTT.

The CDR3 protein is CAISSSGGYNEQFF. The CDR3 nucleotides are TGTGCCATTTCGTCTAGCGGGGGATACAATGAGCAGTTCTTC. The V gene is TRBV3-1, the J gene TRBJ2-1, with 10 bases lining up with TRBD2. V was clipped by 10 bases and J by 4 bases; unmatched bases: 7. CDR1 is LGHDT and CDR2 is YNNKEL in the germline V gene (reference sequence). The CDR3 is made up of 14 amino acids.

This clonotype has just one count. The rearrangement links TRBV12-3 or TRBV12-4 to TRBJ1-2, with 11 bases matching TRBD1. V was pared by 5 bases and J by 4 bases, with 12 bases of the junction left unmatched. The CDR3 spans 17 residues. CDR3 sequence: CASSPRGQGEDGYGYTF. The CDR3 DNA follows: TGTGCCAGCAGTCCACGGGGACAGGGGGAGGACGGCTATGGCTACACCTTC.

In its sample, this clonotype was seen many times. The CDR3 here is CASSLGLGEAGELFF. CDR3 sequence (DNA): TGTGCCAGCAGCCTGGGACTAGGGGAGGCCGGGGAGCTGTTTTTT. V usage is TRBV11-1 and J usage is TRBJ2-2; 8 nucleotides align to TRBD2. V trimming: 5 bases; J trimming: 6 bases; junction bases outside the gene matches: 8. Germline assignment: CDR1 SGHAT and CDR2 FQDESV (reference sequence). The CDR3 extends over 15 amino acids.

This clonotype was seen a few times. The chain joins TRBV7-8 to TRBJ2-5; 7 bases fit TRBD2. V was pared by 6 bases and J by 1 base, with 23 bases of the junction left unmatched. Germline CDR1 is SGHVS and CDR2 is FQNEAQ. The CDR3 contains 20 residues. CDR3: CASRRLAVPLERGPQETQYF. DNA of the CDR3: TGTGCCAGCAGACGCTTAGCCGTCCCCCTCGAGCGGGGCCCCCAAGAGACCCAGTACTTC. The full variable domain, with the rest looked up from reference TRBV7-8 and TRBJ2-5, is GAGVSQSPRYKVAKRGQDVALRCDPISGHVSLFWYQQALGQGPEFLTYFQNEAQLDKSGLPSDRFFAERPEGSVSTLKIQRTQQEDSAVYLCASRRLAVPLERGPQETQYFGPGTRLLVL.

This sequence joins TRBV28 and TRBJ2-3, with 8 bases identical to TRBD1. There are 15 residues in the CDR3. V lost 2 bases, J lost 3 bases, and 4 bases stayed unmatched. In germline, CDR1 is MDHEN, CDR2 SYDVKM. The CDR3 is CASSLIGTGTDTQYF. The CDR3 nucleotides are TGTGCCAGCAGTTTAATCGGGACAGGAACAGATACGCAGTATTTT.

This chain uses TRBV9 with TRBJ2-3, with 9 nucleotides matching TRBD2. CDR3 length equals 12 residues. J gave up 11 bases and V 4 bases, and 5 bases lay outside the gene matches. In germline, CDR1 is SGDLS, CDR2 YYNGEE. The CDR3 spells CASSLTSGLQYF. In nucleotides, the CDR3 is TGTGCCAGCAGCCTAACTAGCGGGTTGCAGTATTTT.